The source of this T cell receptor (beta chain) is a study of cytomegalovirus exposure and HLA in healthy donors. 60 Vbeta and 13 Jbeta primers were used in PCR. Profiled with immunoSEQ multiplex PCR; TCRdb holds only in-frame clones, not every one. The table records about 140,000 clones, about 80% of them present only once. The CDR3 runs 16 residues. V was pared by 4 bases and J by 0 bases, with 13 bases between. Germline V gene lookup returns CDR1 MRHNA and CDR2 SNTAGT. This sequence was found in a male donor in good health and CMV-seropositive. The genes are TRBV6-4 and TRBJ2-1, with no clear D. The sample consisted of PBMCs. CDR3 residues: CASSARRHSSYNEQFF. The CDR3 region has the DNA TGTGCCAGCAGTGCCAGGCGCCATAGCTCCTACAATGAGCAGTTCTTC.